What follows are 18 T cell receptor beta chains derived from one specimen sequenced in a study of shared clonotypes between healthy human individuals. TCRdb's copy holds only in-frame clones and misses some; the assay was immunoSEQ multiplex PCR. The sample lists about 980,000 clones, around three quarters occurring once. Sequencing was done on a sample of memory CD4+ T cells sorted from blood. The subset is: CD45RA-negative fraction. These receptors were collected from a man aged 18 to 30 in good health.

The chain has TRBV2 and TRBJ2-1; D is possibly TRBD2 (6 bases). CDR1 is SNHLY and CDR2 is FYNNEI in the germline V gene. V lost 8 bases to trimming and J lost 6 bases, with 20 bases between them. The CDR3 is made up of 15 amino acids. The CDR3 here is CASAIPGLGGNEQFF. The DNA for the CDR3 is TGTGCCAGCGCCATACCGGGACTTGGAGGCAATGAGCAGTTCTTC.

This sequence joins TRBV11-3 and TRBJ2-2; D unclear. V lost 5 bases, J lost 4 bases, and 5 bases lay in between. Germline CDR1 SGHNT, CDR2 YENEEA. This CDR3 is 12 amino acids long. In nucleotides, the CDR3 is TGTGCCAGCAGCCGAGGCACCGGGGAGCTGTTTTTT. Protein sequence: CASSRGTGELFF.

The V gene is TRBV5-4, the J gene TRBJ2-2, with D possibly matching TRBD2 (6 bases). Looked up from germline, CDR1 is SGHNT and CDR2 is YYREEE (reference sequence). The CDR3 covers 14 residues. V was cut by 4 bases and J by 1 base, with 8 bases left in between. The DNA of the CDR3 is TGTGCCAGCAGCCCGACTAGGAACACCGGGGAGCTGTTTTTT. Amino acid sequence: CASSPTRNTGELFF.

The rearrangement uses TRBV7-3 and TRBJ2-1; D may be TRBD1 or TRBD2 (5 bases each). Germline CDR1 is SGHTA and CDR2 is FQGTGA. The CDR3 consists of 14 residues. The germline V and J ends were trimmed by 1 base and 6 bases, with 10 bases remaining between them. CDR3 sequence: CASSLRGRINEQFF. CDR3 nucleotides: TGTGCCAGCAGCTTAAGGGGACGGATCAATGAGCAGTTCTTC.

The chain links TRBV2 to TRBJ1-5; 8 bases fit TRBD1. The CDR3 contains 14 residues. V was pared by 4 bases and J by 7 bases, with 6 bases of the junction left unmatched. CDR1 and CDR2 (germline): SNHLY, FYNNEI. The CDR3 DNA sequence: TGTGCCAGCAGTGGAGGACAGGGTGGGCAGCCCCAGCATTTT. Protein: CASSGGQGGQPQHF.

The chain links TRBV30 to TRBJ1-6; D not certain. V lost 4 bases, J lost 5 bases, and 12 bases lay in between. Germline CDR1 and CDR2: GTSNPN and SVGIG (reference sequence). CDR3 length: 14 amino acids. Written as DNA, the CDR3 is TGTGCCTGGACTTCGGGGAAAGATAATTCACCCCTCCACTTT. It codes for CAWTSGKDNSPLHF.

This clone was observed a few times. This chain connects TRBV19 to TRBJ2-7; D might be TRBD1 (6 bases). Trimming took off 3 bases at V and 6 bases at J, with 12 bases between the two ends. Germline V gives CDR1 LNHDA, CDR2 SQIVND (reference sequence). This CDR3 is 13 amino acids long. The CDR3 protein is CASSIQRGIEQYF. CDR3 coding DNA: TGTGCCAGTAGTATCCAGAGGGGGATCGAGCAGTACTTC.

The chain has TRBV6-5 and TRBJ1-6, with TRBD1 matching 7 bases. Germline V gives CDR1 MNHEY, CDR2 SVGAGI. This CDR3 comprises 14 residues. V was clipped by 4 bases and J by 10 bases; unmatched bases: 7. The CDR3: CASSSGTVGSPLHF. CDR3 nucleotide sequence: TGTGCCAGCAGTTCCGGGACAGTGGGGTCACCCCTCCACTTT.

The genes are TRBV4-2 and TRBJ2-1; D possibly uses TRBD1 or TRBD2 (5 bases each). This CDR3 contains 13 residues. Trimming left V 0 bases short and J 7 bases short, with 7 bases between. Germline V gene sequence: CDR1 LGHNA, CDR2 YNFKEQ. CDR3 DNA: TGTGCCAGCAGCCAAGAGGGACCGAATGAGCAGTTCTTC. Translation: CASSQEGPNEQFF.

This rearrangement joins TRBV6-1 to TRBJ2-4; D perhaps matches TRBD1 (5 bases). V was shortened by 7 bases and J by 1 base, with 8 bases between the two germline ends. Germline-derived CDR1 and CDR2 are MNHNS and SASEGT. This CDR3 spans 13 amino acids. This chain's CDR3 is CASKGPAKNIQYF. The CDR3 region has the DNA TGTGCCAGCAAGGGGCCGGCCAAAAACATTCAGTACTTC.

In its sample, this clone was seen many times. The chain employs TRBV20-1 and TRBJ2-7; D call uncertain. CDR1 is DFQATT, CDR2 SNEGSKA, per germline (reference sequence). CDR3 size: 11 residues. V was trimmed by 6 bases and J by 5 bases, leaving 11 bases between them. The DNA of the CDR3 is TGCAGTGCCATGTACGTGAACGAGCAGTACTTC. As protein: CSAMYVNEQYF.

The chain links TRBV6-1 to TRBJ2-5; D may correspond to TRBD1 or TRBD2 (5 bases each). Germline V gene sequence: CDR1 MNHNS, CDR2 SASEGT. The CDR3 totals 14 residues. Trimming shortened V by 2 bases and J by 5 bases, and 12 bases separated the two germline ends. CDR3 nucleotide sequence: TGTGCCAGCAGTGAATTTACGGGGCGGGAGACCCAGTACTTC. Protein sequence: CASSEFTGRETQYF.

The gene calls are TRBV12-5 and TRBJ1-3; D is ambiguous. Trimming took off 0 bases at V and 1 base at J, with 13 bases between the two ends. The CDR3 is 17 residues long. CDR1 is LGHNT, CDR2 FRNRAP, per germline. In DNA, the CDR3 is TGTGCTAGTGGTTTGGTAGCATCGCGGGATTCTGGAAACACCATATATTTT. This codes for CASGLVASRDSGNTIYF.

The chain uses TRBV19 and TRBJ2-7; 8 bases fit TRBD1. Germline trimming cut 10 bases from V and 3 bases from J; bases unmatched to any gene: 11. The CDR3 runs 14 residues. Germline CDR1 reads LNHDA; CDR2 reads SQIVND (reference sequence). The CDR3 reads CATTDRATNYEQYF. CDR3 in DNA: TGTGCCACCACGGACAGGGCAACCAACTACGAGCAGTACTTC.

This clone was seen a few times. The sample has other DNA sequences that encode this CDR3 too. CDR3: CASSERGSNQPQHF. CDR3 DNA: TGTGCCAGCAGTGAAAGGGGGTCCAATCAGCCCCAGCATTTT. J is TRBJ1-5 and V is TRBV6-1; TRBD1 might be the D (6 bases). The ends were cut back, 2 bases at V and 3 bases at J, with 8 bases in the middle. CDR3 length equals 14 residues. Germline V gene sequence: CDR1 MNHNS, CDR2 SASEGT.

The rearrangement joins TRBV4-3 to TRBJ1-6, with a possible D match to TRBD1 (6 bases). The CDR3 has 17 amino acids. The V end lost 0 bases, the J end lost 9 bases, and 18 bases lay between the germline ends. The germline V gene has CDR1 LGHNA and CDR2 YSLEER. The CDR3 bases are TGCGCCAGCAGCCAAGATGGCGGGCAGGGGTTCAGTTCACCCCTCCACTTT. Its protein is CASSQDGGQGFSSPLHF.

Of note for this clone: Other DNA sequences in this specimen translate into the identical CDR3. The chain employs TRBV7-6 and TRBJ2-3, with D perhaps TRBD2 (7 bases). Trimming removed 1 base from V and 2 bases from J, with 13 bases in between. The V gene's germline CDR1 is SGHVS and CDR2 FNYEAQ. The CDR3 has 16 amino acids. DNA for the CDR3: TGTGCCAGCAGCTTAGATAAGGGGGGGAACACAGATACGCAGTATTTT. Amino acids: CASSLDKGGNTDTQYF.

This clone was seen a few times. The V and J genes are TRBV19 and TRBJ1-5; TRBD1 matches 10 bases. CDR1 and CDR2 from the germline V gene are LNHDA and SQIVND (reference sequence). Trimming cost V 9 bases and J 2 bases; bases outside gene matches: 10. The CDR3 has 16 residues. Written as DNA, the CDR3 is TGTGCCAGCTCCCGACAGGGGGCGGTTGGCAATCAGCCCCAGCATTTT. It is translated as CASSRQGAVGNQPQHF.